Below are 22 T cell receptor beta chains sequenced from a single sample in a study of blood T cell repertoires in COVID-19. TCRdb keeps only in-frame clones here, not all; method: immunoSEQ multiplex PCR. The table has about 270,000 clones, about nine tenths seen once. Material for sequencing was PBMCs or T cells enriched from blood (not recorded which). The source of these receptors is a woman aged 18-29 years who had recovered from COVID-19.

J is TRBJ1-3 and V is TRBV14; D remains ambiguous. The CDR3 has 13 residues. V was clipped by 1 base and J by 3 bases, with 4 bases between them. CDR1 SGHDN and CDR2 FVKESK come from the germline V gene. CDR3 loop: CASSQAGGNTIYF. The CDR3 coding sequence is TGTGCCAGCAGCCAAGCGGGTGGAAACACCATATATTTT.

The V gene is TRBV5-4, the J gene TRBJ2-2, with TRBD2 matching 8 bases. This CDR3 comprises 15 residues. Germline loops: CDR1 SGHNT, CDR2 YYREEE (reference sequence). J lost 7 bases, V lost 1 base, and 6 bases had no gene match. CDR3 in amino acids: CASSLYGGANGELFF. In DNA form, the CDR3 reads TGTGCCAGCAGCTTGTACGGGGGGGCGAACGGGGAGCTGTTTTTT.

This sequence joins TRBV21-1 and TRBJ2-1; the table's D gene call, TRBD2, was not cross checked with the DNA. TRBV21-1 is an annotated pseudogene. The CDR3 contains 15 residues. CDR3 amino acids: CASSPSGSGYNEQFF. The CDR3 DNA is TGTGCCAGCAGCCCTAGCGGGAGTGGTTACAATGAGCAGTTCTTC.

The chain uses TRBV18 and TRBJ2-1; 9 bases match TRBD2. Germline CDR1 KGHSH, CDR2 LQKENI. Trimming cost V 1 base and J 4 bases; bases outside gene matches: 8. The CDR3 runs 17 residues. This chain's CDR3 is CASSPLGNLAGYNEQFF. The CDR3 DNA is TGTGCCAGCTCACCACTCGGTAACCTAGCGGGATACAATGAGCAGTTCTTC.

The rearrangement uses TRBV29-1 and TRBJ2-5; 7 bases are shared with TRBD1. The CDR3 is 13 residues long. J gave up 1 base and V 8 bases, and 7 bases lay outside the gene matches. Germline V lookup: CDR1 SQVTM, CDR2 ANQGSEA. The CDR3 loop reads CSSRDSPQETQYF. The CDR3 nucleotides read TGCAGCTCAAGGGACAGCCCCCAAGAGACCCAGTACTTC.

This chain links TRBV14 with TRBJ1-3; D ambiguous. V was shortened by 3 bases and J by 0 bases, with 9 bases between the two germline ends. Germline V lookup: CDR1 SGHDN, CDR2 FVKESK. The CDR3 has 15 amino acids. CDR3 DNA: TGTGCCAGCAGCCAGCGACATTACTCTGGAAACACCATATATTTT. Its protein is CASSQRHYSGNTIYF.

This clone occurred a few times. The chain links TRBV2 to TRBJ2-2; 9 bases match TRBD2. The V gene end was trimmed by 4 bases and the J gene end by 4 bases; junction bases not matched to a gene: 7. Per germline, CDR1 SNHLY and CDR2 FYNNEI. The CDR3 consists of 16 residues. This chain's CDR3 is CASSANSGSFTGELFF. CDR3 DNA sequence: TGTGCCAGCAGTGCCAATAGCGGGAGTTTCACCGGGGAGCTGTTTTTT. Variable domain in full (rest from reference TRBV2 and TRBJ2-2): EPEVTQTPSHQVTQMGQEVILRCVPISNHLYFYWYRQILGQKVEFLVSFYNNEISEKSEIFDDQFSVERPDGSNFTLKIRSTKLEDSAMYFCASSANSGSFTGELFFGEGSRLTVL.

CDR3 amino acids: CASSLANLWGTSATDTQYF. The CDR3 region has the DNA TGTGCCAGCAGCTTGGCCAATCTCTGGGGGACTAGCGCCACAGATACGCAGTATTTT. The chain carries TRBV5-6 and TRBJ2-3; 10 nucleotides line up with TRBD2. Germline trimming cut 0 bases from V and 2 bases from J; bases unmatched to any gene: 12. The CDR3 extends over 19 amino acids. Germline V lookup: CDR1 SGHDT, CDR2 YYEEEE.

J is TRBJ2-7 and V is TRBV28; the match to TRBD1 covers 9 bases. Germline V CDR1 and CDR2: MDHEN, SYDVKM. CDR3 length: 15 amino acids. J lost 5 bases, V lost 7 bases, and 12 bases had no gene match. The CDR3 region has the DNA TGTGCCAGCATTCGCGACGGGACAGGGATCAACGAGCAGTACTTC. Residues: CASIRDGTGINEQYF. Drawing the rest from reference TRBV28 and TRBJ2-7, the complete variable domain is DVKVTQSSRYLVKRTGEKVFLECVQDMDHENMFWYRQDPGLGLRLIYFSYDVKMKEKGDIPEGYSVSREKKERFSLILESASTNQTSMYLCASIRDGTGINEQYFGPGTRLTVT.

Written as DNA, the CDR3 is TGTGCCAGCAGTTCCCGGACAGGGGACACCTACGAGCAGTACTTC. It encodes CASSSRTGDTYEQYF. The gene calls are TRBV28 and TRBJ2-7, with 9 bases aligning to TRBD1. The CDR3 is 15 amino acids. Trimming cost V 4 bases and J 2 bases; bases outside gene matches: 6. In germline, CDR1 is MDHEN, CDR2 SYDVKM.

The DNA of the CDR3 is TGTGCCAGCGGAGCGGGAGGGCCGTTGGGGGAGCAGTACTTC. Translation gives CASGAGGPLGEQYF. The J gene is TRBJ2-7, the V gene TRBV6-5; 10 bases line up with TRBD2. Germline trimming cut 8 bases from V and 7 bases from J; bases unmatched to any gene: 11. Germline assignment: CDR1 MNHEY and CDR2 SVGAGI. CDR3 length: 14 amino acids.

The chain combines TRBV7-8 with TRBJ2-7; D not resolved. V lost 1 base, J lost 3 bases, and 10 bases lay in between. The CDR3 runs to 14 residues. The V gene's germline CDR1 is SGHVS and CDR2 FQNEAQ. In nucleotides, the CDR3 is TGTGCCAGCAGCTTAGTACGCAGAAACTACGAGCAGTACTTC. Protein product: CASSLVRRNYEQYF.

The genes are TRBV9 and TRBJ1-3, with D maybe TRBD1 (5 bases). CDR3 length: 14 amino acids. V lost 0 bases, J lost 2 bases, and 6 bases lay in between. The germline CDR1 and CDR2 sequences are SGDLS and YYNGEE. This CDR3 reads CASSVGGTGNTIYF. The CDR3 coding sequence is TGTGCCAGCAGCGTAGGGGGCACTGGAAACACCATATATTTT.

CDR3 residues: CASSLPGADTQYF. The CDR3 DNA reads as TGTGCCAGCAGTTTACCAGGGGCAGATACGCAGTATTTT. This chain connects TRBV28 to TRBJ2-3, with a weak D call TRBD1 (6 bases). This CDR3 region has 13 residues. V shed 2 bases and J shed 4 bases, with 7 bases lying between them. CDR1 is MDHEN, CDR2 SYDVKM, per germline.

The chain employs TRBV30 and TRBJ2-7, with 10 positions matching TRBD2. Losses at the gene ends were 5 bases for V and 3 bases for J; bases not matched to a gene: 4. Germline CDR1 GTSNPN, CDR2 SVGIG (reference sequence). The CDR3 totals 13 residues. DNA for the CDR3: TGTGCCTGGGGACTAGCGGAATACTACGAGCAGTACTTC. Its translation is CAWGLAEYYEQYF.

This chain joins TRBV7-6 and TRBJ1-1, with a possible D match to TRBD1 (5 bases). In germline, CDR1 is SGHVS, CDR2 FNYEAQ. There are 13 residues in the CDR3. The V and J ends lost 5 bases and 0 bases respectively, with 7 bases between them. CDR3 region: CASSRGMNTEAFF. For the CDR3, the DNA is TGTGCCAGCAGCAGGGGAATGAACACTGAAGCTTTCTTT.

The rearrangement joins TRBV14 to TRBJ2-5, with a possible D match to TRBD2 (6 bases). V was pared by 0 bases and J by 4 bases, with 21 bases between. The CDR3 is 18 residues long. Germline V gene sequence: CDR1 SGHDN, CDR2 FVKESK. This CDR3 reads CASSQDGWRRGQRETQYF. CDR3 nucleotide sequence: TGTGCCAGCAGCCAAGATGGGTGGAGGAGGGGCCAGCGAGAGACCCAGTACTTC.

The rearrangement links TRBV29-1 to TRBJ2-3, with D maybe TRBD1 (7 bases). V shed 8 bases and J shed 2 bases, with 23 bases lying between them. Germline V gives CDR1 SQVTM, CDR2 ANQGSEA. The CDR3 loop spans 16 amino acids. The CDR3, as DNA: TGCAGCCGGTCAGGTCTGCGGGACAGACTCACAGATACGCAGTATTTT. Translated: CSRSGLRDRLTDTQYF.

V gene TRBV7-3 combines with J gene TRBJ2-3; TRBD2 aligns across 8 bases. This CDR3 is 17 amino acids long. J gave up 0 bases and V 5 bases, and 10 bases lay outside the gene matches. Germline CDR1 and CDR2: SGHTA and FQGTGA. CDR3 nucleotides: TGTGCCAGCAGCCCGCGTTTTGAGCGGGGGAGCACAGATACGCAGTATTTT. Translating gives CASSPRFERGSTDTQYF.

This chain's CDR3 is CAPSDGGAGETQYF. In DNA, the CDR3 is TGTGCCCCCAGCGACGGGGGGGCGGGGGAGACCCAGTACTTC. J is TRBJ2-5 and V is TRBV5-4, with 8 bases that match TRBD2. Looked up from germline, CDR1 is SGHNT and CDR2 is YYREEE (reference sequence). This CDR3 is 14 amino acids long. V lost 10 bases and J lost 5; bases outside the gene matches: 13.

The chain uses TRBV2 and TRBJ1-1, with TRBD1 as a possible D gene (5 bases). From germline, CDR1 is SNHLY and CDR2 FYNNEI. This CDR3 is built from 16 residues. V lost 0 bases and J lost 5, with 16 bases in between. In nucleotides, the CDR3 is TGTGCCAGCAGTGAAGCGCTTCAGGGAGGCGGAACTGAAGCTTTCTTT. It specifies CASSEALQGGGTEAFF.

The chain couples TRBV27 to TRBJ2-1; TRBD2 is a possible D gene (7 bases). Germline CDR1 MNHEY, CDR2 SMNVEV (reference sequence). The CDR3 runs to 18 residues. V lost 3 bases and J lost 4, with 22 bases in between. CDR3 coding DNA: TGTGCCAGCAGTTTGACGGTTAGGGGGGGAGTGGGGTACAATGAGCAGTTCTTC. Protein sequence: CASSLTVRGGVGYNEQFF.